The following is a TCR beta chain sequence with its context. This sample also contains other DNA sequences that code for the same CDR3. V lost 0 bases, J lost 3 bases, and 5 bases stayed unmatched. CDR1 is MNHEY and CDR2 is SVGAGI in the germline V gene. The CDR3 is 15 amino acids. This sample is drawn from a study of blood T cell repertoires in COVID-19. Whole-study context: PBMCs, B-cell-depleted T cells, or T cells were the source of the cDNA or gDNA that made up the material.

In the original workflow: Estimated nucleated cell counts came from reference gene primer amplification. Assay: immunoSEQ multiplex PCR; the TCRdb copy retains only in-frame clones and omits some. V and J calls and clone size are as listed in that table; D and trimming were resolved from the DNA. The sample includes approximately 190,000 clones, almost 85% seen only once; the top ten take approximately 6.9%. Sequencing was performed on peripheral blood. This receptor was obtained from a human donor with acute or convalescent COVID-19. The donor label of this sample is uncertain. The V call is TRBV6-5, the J call TRBJ2-7; 7 positions match TRBD2. The CDR3 coding sequence is TGTGCCAGCAGTTACTCGGGCGGGAGAGGCTACGAGCAGTACTTC. This sequence encodes CASSYSGGRGYEQYF.